Below are 3 T cell receptor beta chains sequenced from a single sample in a study of T cell responses to AZD1222 COVID-19 vaccine (dated by TCRdb to 2020 to 2023). The sample's time point label is to be understood as: about 28 days (+/-7) after the second vaccine dose. The method behind the library was the immunoSEQ multiplex PCR assay. Held by TCRdb, this immuneACCESS table contains in-frame sequences only and omits some clones. Under half of the omission traces to an unresolved V gene where checked; the cause of the rest is unknown. This sample comprises tens of thousands of clones, around 87% of them detected only once. The biggest ten clones account for around an eighth of the sample. This material consisted of peripheral blood, taken 28 days after the second AZD1222 dose. Source of these receptors: an adult who received the AZD1222 COVID-19 vaccine.

This clone showed up just once. The J gene is TRBJ1-1, the V gene TRBV19, with D uncertain. The V gene lost 3 bases and the J gene lost 9 bases, with 8 bases spanning the gap. CDR1 is LNHDA, CDR2 SQIVND, per germline (reference sequence). The CDR3 covers 11 residues. The CDR3, as DNA: TGTGCCAGTAGTATGCCATACAAAGCTTTCTTT. Amino acids: CASSMPYKAFF.

The chain uses TRBV30 and TRBJ2-2; D possibly uses TRBD1 or TRBD2 (5 bases each). The CDR3 has 15 residues. The V gene lost 3 bases and the J gene lost 3 bases, with 14 bases spanning the gap. CDR1 is GTSNPN, CDR2 SVGIG, per germline (reference sequence). The CDR3 DNA sequence: TGTGCCTGGAGGAAGCTGGGGGATTACACCGGGGAGCTGTTTTTT. This translates into CAWRKLGDYTGELFF.

This chain uses TRBV6-1 with TRBJ2-6, with D perhaps matching TRBD1 or TRBD2 (5 bases each). V was cut by 3 bases and J by 2 bases, with 5 bases left in between. CDR1 MNHNS and CDR2 SASEGT come from the germline V gene. The CDR3 is made up of 14 amino acids. DNA for the CDR3: TGTGCCAGCAGTGAGGGGGCTGGGGCCAACGTCCTGACTTTC. This codes for CASSEGAGANVLTF.